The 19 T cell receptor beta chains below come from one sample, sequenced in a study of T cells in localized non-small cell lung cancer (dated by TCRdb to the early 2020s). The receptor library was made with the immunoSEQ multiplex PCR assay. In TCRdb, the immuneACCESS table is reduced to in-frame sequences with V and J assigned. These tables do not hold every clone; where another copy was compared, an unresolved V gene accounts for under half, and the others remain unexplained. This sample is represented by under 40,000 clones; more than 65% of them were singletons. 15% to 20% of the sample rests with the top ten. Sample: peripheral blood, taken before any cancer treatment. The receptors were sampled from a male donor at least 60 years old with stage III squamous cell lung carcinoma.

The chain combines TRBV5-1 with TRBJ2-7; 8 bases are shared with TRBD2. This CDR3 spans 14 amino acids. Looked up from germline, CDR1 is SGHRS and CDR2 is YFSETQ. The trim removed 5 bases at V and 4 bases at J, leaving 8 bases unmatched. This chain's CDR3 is CASRSLAEAYEQYF. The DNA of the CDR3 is TGCGCCAGCAGATCACTAGCGGAAGCTTACGAGCAGTACTTC.

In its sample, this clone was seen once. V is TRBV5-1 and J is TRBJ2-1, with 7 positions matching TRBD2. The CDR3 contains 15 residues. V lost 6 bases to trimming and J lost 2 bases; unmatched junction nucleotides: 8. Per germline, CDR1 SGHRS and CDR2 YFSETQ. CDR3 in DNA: TGCGCCAGCAACCCTAGCGGTTCCACCTACAATGAGCAGTTCTTC. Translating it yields CASNPSGSTYNEQFF. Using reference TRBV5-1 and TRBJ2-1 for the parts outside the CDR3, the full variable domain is KAGVTQTPRYLIKTRGQQVTLSCSPISGHRSVSWYQQTPGQGLQFLFEYFSETQRNKGNFPGRFSGRQFSNSRSEMNVSTLELGDSALYLCASNPSGSTYNEQFFGPGTRLTVL.

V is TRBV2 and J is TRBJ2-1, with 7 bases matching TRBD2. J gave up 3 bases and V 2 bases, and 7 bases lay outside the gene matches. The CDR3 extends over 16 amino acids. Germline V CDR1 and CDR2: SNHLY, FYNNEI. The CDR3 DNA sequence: TGTGCCAGCAGTGAATGGTCTAGCGGCTACTACAATGAGCAGTTCTTC. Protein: CASSEWSSGYYNEQFF. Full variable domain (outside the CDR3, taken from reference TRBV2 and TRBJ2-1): EPEVTQTPSHQVTQMGQEVILRCVPISNHLYFYWYRQILGQKVEFLVSFYNNEISEKSEIFDDQFSVERPDGSNFTLKIRSTKLEDSAMYFCASSEWSSGYYNEQFFGPGTRLTVL.

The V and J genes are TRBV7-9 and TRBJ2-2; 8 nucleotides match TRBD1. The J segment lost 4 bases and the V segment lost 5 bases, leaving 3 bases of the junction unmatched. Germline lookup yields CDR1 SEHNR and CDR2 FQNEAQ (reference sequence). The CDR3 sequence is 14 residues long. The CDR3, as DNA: TGTGCCAGCAGCCCGGACAGGGTCACCGGGGAGCTGTTTTTT. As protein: CASSPDRVTGELFF.

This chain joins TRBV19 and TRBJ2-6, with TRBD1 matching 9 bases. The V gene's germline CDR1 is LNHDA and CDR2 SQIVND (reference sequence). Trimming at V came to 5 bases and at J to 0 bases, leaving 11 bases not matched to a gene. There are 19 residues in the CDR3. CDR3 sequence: CASSVPGDRGFSGANVLTF. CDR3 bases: TGTGCCAGTAGTGTCCCGGGAGACAGGGGGTTCTCTGGGGCCAACGTCCTGACTTTC.

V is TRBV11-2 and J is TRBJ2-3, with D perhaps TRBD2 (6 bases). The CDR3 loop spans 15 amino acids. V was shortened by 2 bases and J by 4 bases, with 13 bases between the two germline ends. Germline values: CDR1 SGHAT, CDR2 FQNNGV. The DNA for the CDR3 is TGTGCCAGCAGCTTACGGGGGACGGTCTCAGATACGCAGTATTTT. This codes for CASSLRGTVSDTQYF.

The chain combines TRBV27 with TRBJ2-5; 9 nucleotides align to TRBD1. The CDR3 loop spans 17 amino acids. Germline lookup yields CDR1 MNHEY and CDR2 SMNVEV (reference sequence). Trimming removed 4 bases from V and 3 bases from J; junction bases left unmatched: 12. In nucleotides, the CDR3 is TGTGCCAGCAGTTCCCTACGACAGGGGGGTTTGAAAGAGACCCAGTACTTC. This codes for CASSSLRQGGLKETQYF.

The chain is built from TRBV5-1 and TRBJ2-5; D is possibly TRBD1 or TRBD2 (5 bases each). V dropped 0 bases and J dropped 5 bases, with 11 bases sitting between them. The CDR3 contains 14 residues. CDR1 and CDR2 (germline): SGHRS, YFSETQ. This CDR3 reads CASSLGGWDETQYF. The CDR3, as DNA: TGCGCCAGCAGCTTGGGGGGGTGGGACGAGACCCAGTACTTC.

In nucleotides, the CDR3 is TGTGCCAGCTCACCGGAGGGAAAGGGAGCTTTCTTT. Translated: CASSPEGKGAFF. The V and J genes are TRBV18 and TRBJ1-1; D is undetermined. V was cut by 3 bases and J by 10 bases, with 12 bases left in between. This CDR3 has 12 residues. Germline V gene lookup returns CDR1 KGHSH and CDR2 LQKENI.

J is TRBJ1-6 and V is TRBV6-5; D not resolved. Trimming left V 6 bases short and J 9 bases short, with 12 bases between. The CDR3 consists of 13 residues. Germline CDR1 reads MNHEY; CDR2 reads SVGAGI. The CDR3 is CASRPVHSSPLHF. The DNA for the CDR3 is TGTGCCAGCAGACCAGTTCATAGTTCACCCCTCCACTTT.

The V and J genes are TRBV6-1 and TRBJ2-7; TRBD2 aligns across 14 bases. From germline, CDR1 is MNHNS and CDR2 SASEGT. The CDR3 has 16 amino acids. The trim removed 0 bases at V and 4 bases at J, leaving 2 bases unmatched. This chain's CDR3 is CASSEAGTSGGYEQYF. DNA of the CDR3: TGTGCCAGCAGTGAAGCTGGGACTAGCGGGGGTTACGAGCAGTACTTC.

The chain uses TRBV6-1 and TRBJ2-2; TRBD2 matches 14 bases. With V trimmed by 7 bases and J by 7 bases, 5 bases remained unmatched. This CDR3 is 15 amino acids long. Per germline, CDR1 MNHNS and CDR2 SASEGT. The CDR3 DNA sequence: TGTGCCAGCAACCCGACTAGCGGGGGGGGCGGGGAGCTGTTTTTT. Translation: CASNPTSGGGGELFF.

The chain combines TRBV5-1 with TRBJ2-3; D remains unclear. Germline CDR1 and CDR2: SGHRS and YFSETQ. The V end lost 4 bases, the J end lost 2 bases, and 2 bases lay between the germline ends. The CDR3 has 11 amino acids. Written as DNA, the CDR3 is TGCGCCAGCAGCAACACAGATACGCAGTATTTT. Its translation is CASSNTDTQYF.

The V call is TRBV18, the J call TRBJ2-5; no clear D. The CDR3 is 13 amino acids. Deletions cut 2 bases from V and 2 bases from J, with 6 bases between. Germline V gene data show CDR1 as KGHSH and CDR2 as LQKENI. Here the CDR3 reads CASSPGQQETQYF. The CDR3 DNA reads TGTGCCAGCTCACCAGGCCAGCAAGAGACCCAGTACTTC.

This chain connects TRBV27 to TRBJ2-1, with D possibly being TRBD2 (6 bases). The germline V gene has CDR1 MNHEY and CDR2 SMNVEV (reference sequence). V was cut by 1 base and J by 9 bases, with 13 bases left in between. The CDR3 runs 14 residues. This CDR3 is CASSLLGGGGEQFF. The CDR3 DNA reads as TGTGCCAGCAGTTTATTGGGGGGAGGAGGTGAGCAGTTCTTC.

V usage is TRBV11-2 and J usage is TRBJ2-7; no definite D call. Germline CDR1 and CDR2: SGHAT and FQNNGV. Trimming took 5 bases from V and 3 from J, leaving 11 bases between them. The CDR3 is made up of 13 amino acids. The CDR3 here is CASSQGHSYEQYF. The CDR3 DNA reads TGTGCCAGCAGCCAAGGTCACAGCTACGAGCAGTACTTC. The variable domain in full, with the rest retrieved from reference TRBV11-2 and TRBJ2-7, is EAGVAQSPRYKIIEKRQSVAFWCNPISGHATLYWYQQILGQGPKLLIQFQNNGVVDDSQLPKDRFSAERLKGVDSTLKIQPAKLEDSAVYLCASSQGHSYEQYFGPGTRLTVT.

CDR3 sequence: CATSRDYSGEGNQPQHF. The DNA for the CDR3 is TGTGCCACCAGCAGAGATTACTCAGGGGAAGGAAATCAGCCCCAGCATTTT. The chain joins TRBV15 to TRBJ1-5; a possible D gene is TRBD1 (6 bases). V dropped 0 bases and J dropped 4 bases, with 16 bases sitting between them. CDR1 LNHNV and CDR2 YYDKDF come from the germline V gene (reference sequence). The CDR3 has 17 amino acids.

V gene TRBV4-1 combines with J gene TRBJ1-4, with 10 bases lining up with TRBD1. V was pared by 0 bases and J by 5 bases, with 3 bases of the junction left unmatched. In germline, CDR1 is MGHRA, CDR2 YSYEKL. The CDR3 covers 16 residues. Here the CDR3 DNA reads TGCGCCAGCAGCCAAGATCAGGGACAGGGGAATGAAAAACTGTTTTTT. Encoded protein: CASSQDQGQGNEKLFF.

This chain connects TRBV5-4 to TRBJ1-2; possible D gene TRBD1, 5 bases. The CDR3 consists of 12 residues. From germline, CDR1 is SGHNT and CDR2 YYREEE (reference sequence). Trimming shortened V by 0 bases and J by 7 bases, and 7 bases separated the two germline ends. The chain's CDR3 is CASSLGRGGYTF. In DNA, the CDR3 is TGTGCCAGCAGCTTGGGGAGGGGTGGCTACACCTTC.